A single sample gave rise to the 18 T cell receptor beta chains below, sequenced in a study of control samples from healthy donors and cancer patients. Profiled with immunoSEQ multiplex PCR; TCRdb holds only in-frame clones, not every one. The table has 20,000 or so clones, 88% seen once. Sequenced: PBMCs. The receptors were gathered from a woman aged 60 to 75 with head and neck cancer.

The chain has TRBV11-2 and TRBJ1-3, with TRBD1 as a possible D gene (6 bases). CDR1 is SGHAT and CDR2 is FQNNGV in the germline V gene. The CDR3 length is 19 residues. Deletions cut 6 bases from V and 0 bases from J, with 24 bases between. CDR3 DNA: TGTGCCAGCAGTTCTACCGGGGGCGGGGGAAGGAGCTCTGGAAACACCATATATTTT. Its protein product is CASSSTGGGGRSSGNTIYF.

The rearrangement links TRBV7-2 to TRBJ2-7, with D possibly matching TRBD1 (6 bases). Germline CDR1 is SGHTA and CDR2 is FQGNSA. This CDR3 is built from 14 residues. Trimming cost V 5 bases and J 3 bases, with 14 bases left between them. CDR3 DNA sequence: TGTGCCAGCAGCATTACAACAGGGCACTACGAGCAGTACTTC. Amino acids: CASSITTGHYEQYF.

This chain links TRBV5-4 with TRBJ2-1; D unresolved. Trimming pared 0 bases from V and 4 bases from J, leaving 11 bases between. The CDR3 covers 15 residues. CDR1 and CDR2 from the germline V gene are SGHNT and YYREEE (reference sequence). The CDR3 region has the DNA TGTGCCAGCAGCTTGGGCCTTGTAGGTTACAATGAGCAGTTCTTC. This encodes CASSLGLVGYNEQFF.

This rearrangement joins TRBV27 to TRBJ2-3, with TRBD1 matching 12 bases. The CDR3 has 17 amino acids. Unmatched junction bases numbered 9, after V lost 3 bases and J lost 5 bases. The germline CDR1 and CDR2 sequences are MNHEY and SMNVEV (reference sequence). In DNA, the CDR3 is TGTGCCAGCAGTTTTGGGGGGACAGGGGGCTTCATAGATACGCAGTATTTT. It is translated as CASSFGGTGGFIDTQYF.

The V call is TRBV6-2 or TRBV6-3, the J call TRBJ1-1; the D is unclear. CDR1 and CDR2 (germline): MNHEY, SVGEGT. V dropped 5 bases and J dropped 2 bases, with 6 bases sitting between them. The CDR3 consists of 12 residues. CDR3 region: CASSLRNTEAFF. The DNA for the CDR3 is TGTGCCAGCAGTCTCAGAAACACTGAAGCTTTCTTT.

This chain connects TRBV24-1 to TRBJ2-1; unclear D gene. The germline gives CDR1 KGHDR, CDR2 SFDVKD. The V and J ends lost 4 bases and 10 bases respectively, with 16 bases between them. This CDR3 is built from 14 residues. CDR3 sequence reads: CATSDLRWGKEQFF. Written as DNA, the CDR3 is TGTGCCACCAGTGACTTGAGGTGGGGTAAAGAGCAGTTCTTC.

CDR3 protein: CASSPLARAGNEQFF. The CDR3 bases are TGTGCCAGCAGCCCCTTGGCTAGGGCCGGCAATGAGCAGTTCTTC. This chain connects TRBV7-8 to TRBJ2-1, with unresolved D. Germline CDR1 reads SGHVS; CDR2 reads FQNEAQ. V lost 5 bases to trimming and J lost 6 bases, with 17 bases between them. The CDR3 is made up of 15 amino acids.

The CDR3 DNA reads TGTGCCATCAGGCTGACAGGGTCTGGAAACACCATATATTTT. It codes for CAIRLTGSGNTIYF. The V and J genes are TRBV10-3 and TRBJ1-3; 7 positions match TRBD1. The CDR3 length is 14 residues. Germline lookup yields CDR1 ENHRY and CDR2 SYGVKD. V was pared by 6 bases and J by 1 base, with 3 bases of the junction left unmatched.

The gene calls are TRBV12-3 or TRBV12-4 and TRBJ1-1; D unresolved. The CDR3 loop spans 13 amino acids. Trimming shortened V by 0 bases and J by 6 bases, and 8 bases separated the two germline ends. The DNA for the CDR3 is TGTGCCAGCAGTTTAGCGCAACAGTCTGAAGCTTTCTTT. Amino acids: CASSLAQQSEAFF.

The rearrangement joins TRBV9 to TRBJ2-1; 7 bases are shared with TRBD1. CDR3 length equals 15 residues. With 4 bases clipped from V and 5 bases from J, the junction kept 9 bases outside the gene matches. Germline V gene data show CDR1 as SGDLS and CDR2 as YYNGEE. CDR3 DNA sequence: TGTGCCAGCAGCAGAACCGGGACAGAAGACAATGAGCAGTTCTTC. It yields the protein CASSRTGTEDNEQFF.

This clone appeared a few times. The chain joins TRBV7-2 to TRBJ1-2; 7 nucleotides match TRBD1. CDR1 and CDR2 from the germline V gene are SGHTA and FQGNSA. The CDR3 sequence is 17 residues long. Trimming at V came to 5 bases and at J to 0 bases, leaving 12 bases not matched to a gene. This chain's CDR3 is CASSPRGGTAANYGYTF. CDR3 nucleotide sequence: TGTGCCAGCAGCCCTAGGGGGGGGACAGCGGCTAACTATGGCTACACCTTC.

This sequence joins TRBV5-1 and TRBJ2-7, with 7 nucleotides matching TRBD1. CDR1 and CDR2 from the germline V gene are SGHRS and YFSETQ. With V trimmed by 0 bases and J by 1 base, 7 bases remained unmatched. The CDR3 consists of 16 residues. This CDR3 reads CASSLGQGSGSYEQYF. In DNA, the CDR3 is TGCGCCAGCAGCTTGGGACAGGGTAGTGGGTCCTACGAGCAGTACTTC. The full variable domain, completed using reference TRBV5-1 and TRBJ2-7, is KAGVTQTPRYLIKTRGQQVTLSCSPISGHRSVSWYQQTPGQGLQFLFEYFSETQRNKGNFPGRFSGRQFSNSRSEMNVSTLELGDSALYLCASSLGQGSGSYEQYFGPGTRLTVT.

The chain links TRBV2 to TRBJ2-2, with D unclear. V lost 9 bases and J lost 3, with 11 bases in between. Germline V gives CDR1 SNHLY, CDR2 FYNNEI. The CDR3 spans 13 residues. The chain's CDR3 is CARQNGDTGELFF. The DNA for the CDR3 is TGTGCCAGACAGAATGGGGACACCGGGGAGCTGTTTTTT. Together with reference TRBV2 and TRBJ2-2, the CDR3 gives the full variable domain: EPEVTQTPSHQVTQMGQEVILRCVPISNHLYFYWYRQILGQKVEFLVSFYNNEISEKSEIFDDQFSVERPDGSNFTLKIRSTKLEDSAMYFCARQNGDTGELFFGEGSRLTVL.

V and J are TRBV9 and TRBJ1-1, with 7 bases fitting TRBD1. The J segment lost 5 bases and the V segment lost 0 bases, leaving 7 bases of the junction unmatched. CDR3 length equals 15 residues. The V gene's germline CDR1 is SGDLS and CDR2 YYNGEE. The CDR3 DNA follows: TGTGCCAGCAGCGTAGCTCCAGGGGGGAGGACTGAAGCTTTCTTT. Protein sequence: CASSVAPGGRTEAFF.

This chain uses TRBV19 with TRBJ1-3; D possibly corresponds to TRBD1 (5 bases). The V gene lost 3 bases and the J gene lost 2 bases, with 8 bases spanning the gap. Germline V gives CDR1 LNHDA, CDR2 SQIVND (reference sequence). This CDR3 contains 14 residues. The CDR3 DNA reads as TGTGCCAGTAGTATCCCGACAGCTGGAAACACCATATATTTT. Protein product: CASSIPTAGNTIYF.

The chain links TRBV5-6 to TRBJ1-1; TRBD1 matches 12 bases. Germline loops: CDR1 SGHDT, CDR2 YYEEEE. The V gene end was trimmed by 5 bases and the J gene end by 4 bases; junction bases not matched to a gene: 9. CDR3 length equals 16 residues. CDR3 amino acids: CASRPGTGGRVTEAFF. The CDR3 DNA reads TGTGCCAGCAGGCCCGGGACAGGGGGCCGTGTCACTGAAGCTTTCTTT.

The chain uses TRBV13 and TRBJ2-7; TRBD2 aligns across 14 bases. Trimming at V came to 9 bases and at J to 4 bases, leaving 11 bases not matched to a gene. Germline V gene sequence: CDR1 PRHDT, CDR2 FYEKMQ (reference sequence). The CDR3 runs to 16 residues. CDR3 residues: CASSPYGTSGSYEQYF. The CDR3 DNA sequence: TGTGCCAGTTCACCTTACGGGACTAGCGGGAGTTACGAGCAGTACTTC.

The chain joins TRBV10-3 to TRBJ2-2, with 9 nucleotides matching TRBD2. Germline assignment: CDR1 ENHRY and CDR2 SYGVKD. V dropped 3 bases and J dropped 2; count of bases not matched to a gene: 7. This CDR3 has 17 amino acids. CDR3 nucleotides: TGTGCCATCAGTGAAAGACGACTAGCGGAAAACACCGGGGAGCTGTTTTTT. Amino acids: CAISERRLAENTGELFF.